A single sample gave rise to the 21 T cell receptor beta chains below, sequenced in a study of T cells in localized non-small cell lung cancer. The method was immunoSEQ multiplex PCR; TCRdb's version includes in-frame clones alone and lacks a portion of them. The data show over 1,000 clones, 21% seen once. The material sequenced was normal lung tissue next to the tumor, taken before any cancer treatment. The source of these receptors is a male donor at least 60 years old with stage III lung adenocarcinoma.

V gene TRBV11-3 combines with J gene TRBJ2-2; 7 bases agree with TRBD2. Germline loops: CDR1 SGHNT, CDR2 YENEEA. The CDR3 consists of 15 residues. J lost 6 bases, V lost 5 bases, and 9 bases had no gene match. CDR3 sequence reads: CASSGELAYAGELFF. Here the CDR3 DNA reads TGTGCCAGCAGCGGGGAACTAGCGTATGCCGGGGAGCTGTTTTTT.

This clone was seen a handful of times. V gene TRBV6-8 combines with J gene TRBJ1-1; 7 nucleotides align to TRBD1. With 11 bases clipped from V and 3 bases from J, the junction kept 9 bases outside the gene matches. From germline, CDR1 is MNHGY and CDR2 SAAAGT. CDR3 length: 13 residues. This CDR3 is CAHSGTDYTEAFF. The CDR3 DNA sequence: TGTGCCCACTCCGGGACAGATTACACTGAAGCTTTCTTT.

By share, this clone counts as large. The gene calls are TRBV9 and TRBJ2-5; D tentatively fits TRBD1 or TRBD2 (6 bases each). The CDR3 is 15 amino acids. V lost 0 bases and J 2 bases, leaving 11 bases between the germline ends. The germline gives CDR1 SGDLS, CDR2 YYNGEE. The DNA for the CDR3 is TGTGCCAGCAGCGTAGGAGGGGGGAGGCAAGAGACCCAGTACTTC. Amino acids: CASSVGGGRQETQYF.

This sequence joins TRBV23-1 and TRBJ1-6; no definite D call. TRBV23-1 is labeled an ORF, and its function is uncertain. The germline V and J ends were trimmed by 7 bases and 3 bases, with 10 bases remaining between them. This CDR3 contains 14 residues. The CDR3: CASTPTGYNSPLHF. The CDR3 nucleotides are TGCGCCAGCACGCCGACTGGCTATAATTCACCCCTCCACTTT.

The chain combines TRBV19 with TRBJ2-7; TRBD2 aligns across 8 bases. The V gene end was trimmed by 4 bases and the J gene end by 2 bases; junction bases not matched to a gene: 4. The CDR3 totals 14 residues. Germline V gives CDR1 LNHDA, CDR2 SQIVND (reference sequence). The CDR3 region has the DNA TGTGCCAGTAGTACCTTAGCGGGGCCCTACGAGCAGTACTTC. It is translated as CASSTLAGPYEQYF.

This sequence joins TRBV5-1 and TRBJ1-1; TRBD1 might be the D (5 bases). Per the germline V gene, CDR1 is SGHRS and CDR2 is YFSETQ. With 0 bases removed from V and 0 bases from J, the gap between germline ends came to 12 bases. This CDR3 is 16 amino acids long. The CDR3 region is CASSLELREMNTEAFF. The CDR3, as DNA: TGCGCCAGCAGCTTGGAGCTCAGGGAGATGAACACTGAAGCTTTCTTT.

In this sample, this clone is large. The chain combines TRBV30 with TRBJ1-4; D unresolved. CDR3 size: 14 residues. The ends were cut back, 3 bases at V and 6 bases at J, with 14 bases in the middle. Germline assignment: CDR1 GTSNPN and CDR2 SVGIG (reference sequence). The CDR3 reads CAWRYKGEDEKLFF. The DNA for the CDR3 is TGTGCCTGGAGATATAAGGGTGAGGATGAAAAACTGTTTTTT.

This clone has a handful of counts. The chain links TRBV28 to TRBJ1-5; the D gene is possibly TRBD1 (5 bases). Trimming cost V 0 bases and J 3 bases, with 9 bases left between them. Germline CDR1 is MDHEN and CDR2 is SYDVKM. The CDR3 is made up of 15 amino acids. The chain's CDR3 is CASSLWLGDNQPQHF. Here the CDR3 DNA reads TGTGCCAGCAGTTTATGGTTAGGGGACAATCAGCCCCAGCATTTT.

The chain has TRBV30 and TRBJ2-3, with 7 positions matching TRBD1. CDR1 and CDR2 (germline): GTSNPN, SVGIG (reference sequence). This CDR3 is 12 amino acids long. V was pared by 1 base and J by 5 bases, with 0 bases of the junction left unmatched. CDR3 residues: CAWSGQGDTQYF. The CDR3 DNA reads TGTGCCTGGAGTGGACAGGGAGATACGCAGTATTTT.

The genes are TRBV29-1 and TRBJ1-1; no clear D gene. V shed 0 bases and J shed 3 bases, with 8 bases lying between them. Germline V gene lookup returns CDR1 SQVTM and CDR2 ANQGSEA. The CDR3 length is 13 residues. The CDR3: CSVEEGGYTEAFF. The CDR3 bases are TGCAGCGTTGAAGAAGGCGGGTACACTGAAGCTTTCTTT. Using reference TRBV29-1 and TRBJ1-1 for the parts outside the CDR3, the full variable domain is SAVISQKPSRDICQRGTSLTIQCQVDSQVTMMFWYRQQPGQSLTLIATANQGSEATYESGFVIDKFPISRPNLTFSTLTVSNMSPEDSSIYLCSVEEGGYTEAFFGQGTRLTVV.

This clone turned up a few times. The chain carries TRBV11-3 and TRBJ1-1; D gene uncertain. Trimming stripped 7 bases from V and 1 base from J, with 13 bases between. In germline, CDR1 is SGHNT, CDR2 YENEEA. The CDR3 extends over 14 amino acids. The CDR3 region is CASTLTTSNTEAFF. In DNA, the CDR3 is TGTGCCAGCACCCTAACGACATCGAACACTGAAGCTTTCTTT.

This clone was observed a handful of times. CDR3: CASRRTSGSSGELFF. CDR3 sequence (DNA): TGTGCCAGCAGGAGGACTAGCGGGAGTTCCGGGGAGCTGTTTTTT. V and J are TRBV9 and TRBJ2-2; 13 bases are a match to TRBD2. The CDR3 loop spans 15 amino acids. From germline, CDR1 is SGDLS and CDR2 YYNGEE. Trimming cost V 5 bases and J 6 bases; bases outside gene matches: 4.

This clone was seen only a few times. The CDR3 nucleotides read TGTGCCAGCAGGTGGGGACAGGGTAACACCGGGGAGCTGTTTTTT. Amino acids: CASRWGQGNTGELFF. The chain recombines TRBV11-3 with TRBJ2-2; 9 bases map to TRBD1. Looked up from germline, CDR1 is SGHNT and CDR2 is YENEEA. V dropped 6 bases and J dropped 2; count of bases not matched to a gene: 4. CDR3 length: 15 amino acids.

The chain couples TRBV11-3 to TRBJ2-2; TRBD2 matches 8 bases. CDR1 SGHNT and CDR2 YENEEA come from the germline V gene. The trim removed 2 bases at V and 4 bases at J, leaving 9 bases unmatched. This CDR3 spans 17 amino acids. In nucleotides, the CDR3 is TGTGCCAGCAGCTTATCGACGGGACTAGTCGGCACCGGGGAGCTGTTTTTT. Translated: CASSLSTGLVGTGELFF.

Only a few counts were recorded for this clone. The rearrangement links TRBV11-3 to TRBJ1-2; D gene uncertain. The CDR3 consists of 15 residues. V lost 3 bases, J lost 8 bases, and 19 bases lay in between. Germline-derived CDR1 and CDR2 are SGHNT and YENEEA. Written as DNA, the CDR3 is TGTGCCAGCAGCTTGGATCAAAATAGGGTCGGGGGCTACACCTTC. It encodes CASSLDQNRVGGYTF. The whole variable domain, filled in from reference TRBV11-3 and TRBJ1-2, reads EAGVVQSPRYKIIEKKQPVAFWCNPISGHNTLYWYLQNLGQGPELLIRYENEEAVDDSQLPKDRFSAERLKGVDSTLKIQPAELGDSAVYLCASSLDQNRVGGYTFGSGTRLTVV.

V gene TRBV6-8 combines with J gene TRBJ1-2, with D perhaps TRBD1 (6 bases). The V and J ends lost 6 bases and 6 bases respectively, with 11 bases between them. Germline V gene sequence: CDR1 MNHGY, CDR2 SAAAGT. The CDR3 has 12 amino acids. The CDR3 region has the DNA TGTGCCAGCAGCTGGGGGCAGAATGGCTACACCTTC. Residues: CASSWGQNGYTF.

By share, this clone ranks as medium-sized. V gene TRBV28 combines with J gene TRBJ1-2; TRBD1 matches 7 bases. J gave up 3 bases and V 9 bases, and 16 bases lay outside the gene matches. Germline CDR1 reads MDHEN; CDR2 reads SYDVKM. The CDR3 consists of 16 residues. CDR3 loop: CASHGTATSEDYGYTF. CDR3 nucleotides: TGTGCCAGTCACGGGACAGCAACGTCGGAAGACTATGGCTACACCTTC.

This clone is classed as medium-sized. The chain carries TRBV28 and TRBJ2-7; 9 nucleotides align to TRBD1. Germline values: CDR1 MDHEN, CDR2 SYDVKM. The length of the CDR3 is 14 residues. V shed 6 bases and J 9 bases; nucleotides not matched to a gene: 12. The CDR3 coding sequence is TGTGCCAGCAGCGGACCGGGACAGGGTGGAAGGCAGTACTTC. Translation gives CASSGPGQGGRQYF.

V is TRBV7-2 and J is TRBJ1-4; D is unclear. Germline V gene sequence: CDR1 SGHTA, CDR2 FQGNSA. V lost 5 bases and J lost 8, with 12 bases in between. This CDR3 is built from 13 residues. CDR3: CASSRSAEEKLFF. CDR3 sequence (DNA): TGTGCCAGCAGCCGGAGCGCCGAGGAAAAACTGTTTTTT.

This clone came up a few times. This rearrangement joins TRBV9 to TRBJ2-7, with D possibly being TRBD2 (7 bases). V lost 4 bases and J lost 3, with 17 bases in between. The CDR3 is 15 amino acids. The germline V gene encodes CDR1 SGDLS and CDR2 YYNGEE. This chain's CDR3 is CASSPGGASGYEQYF. Written as DNA, the CDR3 is TGTGCCAGCAGCCCTGGGGGGGCTAGCGGCTACGAGCAGTACTTC.

By its share, this clone is large. The CDR3 here is CASSLGGFNQPQHF. CDR3 nucleotide sequence: TGTGCCAGCAGCTTAGGAGGATTCAATCAGCCCCAGCATTTT. The V call is TRBV11-3, the J call TRBJ1-5, with unresolved D. V lost 1 base to trimming and J lost 3 bases, with 7 bases between them. The germline CDR1 and CDR2 sequences are SGHNT and YENEEA. The CDR3 has 14 amino acids.